The table lists the clone carrying this T cell receptor (beta chain) with a count of one. These data originate in a study of blood T cell repertoires in COVID-19. Per germline, CDR1 LGHNA and CDR2 YSLEER. The CDR3 runs 17 residues. The V and J ends lost 4 bases and 5 bases respectively, with 20 bases between them. Original analysis: Amplification of reference gene primers was used by the study to estimate nucleated cell counts. The table came from immunoSEQ multiplex PCR; TCRdb's copy has only in-frame clones and leaves some out. The V and J calls and clone size were taken over from that table, and D and trimming were inferred from the DNA. The sample carries under 250,000 clones, 80% to 85% recorded once.

The gene calls are TRBV4-3 and TRBJ1-4; D not certain. Sequenced sample: peripheral blood. The TCR sequence derives from a woman aged 55-70 years who had recovered from COVID-19. The CDR3 region has the DNA TGCGCCAGCAGCCCAGGTGGTTTGGCGTTAGGAAATGAAAAACTGTTTTTT. Protein: CASSPGGLALGNEKLFF.